The rows below give T cell receptor beta chains drawn from one sample of a study of blood T cell repertoires in COVID-19. Assay used: immunoSEQ multiplex PCR; TCRdb lists only in-frame clones, some missing. The data hold around 150,000 clones, with roughly 85% observed a single time. Sequenced: peripheral blood. The source is a man in his 60s with acute or convalescent COVID-19. The CDR3 runs from the conserved cysteine through the conserved F or W. The D gene is left open where the match is weak. Some rows have no size entry. The others give once, few or many, or a class for an expanded clone.

D: .; V: TRBV5-4; J: TRBJ2-7; size: once; DNA: TGTGCCAGCAGCCCCTATAGGGGCTCCTACGAGCAGTACTTC; CDR3: CASSPYRGSYEQYF
D: TRBD1; V: TRBV24-1; J: TRBJ1-4; size: .; DNA: TGTGCCACCAGTGATTCTAGACAGGGTGGAGAAAAACTGTTTTTT; CDR3: CATSDSRQGGEKLFF
D: TRBD1; V: TRBV18; J: TRBJ2-7; size: .; DNA: TGTGCCAGCTCACCAGCCCGGGACAGGGGTTACGAGCAGTACTTC; CDR3: CASSPARDRGYEQYF
D: .; V: TRBV5-6; J: TRBJ2-3; size: .; DNA: TGTGCCAGCAGCTTGTTGGGAGAAGGTGTTCCAGATACGCAGTATTTT; CDR3: CASSLLGEGVPDTQYF
D: .; V: TRBV5-4; J: TRBJ2-7; size: .; DNA: TGTGCCAGCAGCGCGGATCTGAATGGATACGAGCAGTACTTC; CDR3: CASSADLNGYEQYF
D: .; V: TRBV7-9; J: TRBJ2-3; size: .; DNA: TGTGCCAGCAGCTTTTCCGGGGGAGATACGCAGTATTTT; CDR3: CASSFSGGDTQYF
D: .; V: TRBV28; J: TRBJ1-2; size: .; DNA: TGTGCCAGCAGTTTCCAGCTCCCCGGGGGGTACACCTTC; CDR3: CASSFQLPGGYTF
D: .; V: TRBV6-6; J: TRBJ2-2; size: .; DNA: TGTGCCAGCAGTCCCGGTTTAGGGGGGGCTCCCACCGGGGAGCTGTTTTTT; CDR3: CASSPGLGGAPTGELFF
D: .; V: TRBV20-1; J: TRBJ2-7; size: .; DNA: TGCAGTGCGTCCAGGGGAGGGGAGCAGTACTTC; CDR3: CSASRGGEQYF
D: TRBD2; V: TRBV7-2; J: TRBJ2-7; size: .; DNA: TGTGCCAGCACCCCTTATAGCGGGTTAGCTGACGAGCAGTACTTC; CDR3: CASTPYSGLADEQYF
D: .; V: TRBV9; J: TRBJ1-6; size: .; DNA: TGTGCCAGCAGCGCCTATACAGGTTCACCCCTCCACTTT; CDR3: CASSAYTGSPLHF
D: .; V: TRBV11-2; J: TRBJ1-2; size: .; DNA: TGTGCCAGCAGCTTAGTGGAGGGGTGGGTCTATGGCTACACCTTC; CDR3: CASSLVEGWVYGYTF
D: TRBD1; V: TRBV29-1; J: TRBJ1-3; size: .; DNA: TGCAGCGTTGAAGATATACAGGGGGGTAACACCATATATTTT; CDR3: CSVEDIQGGNTIYF